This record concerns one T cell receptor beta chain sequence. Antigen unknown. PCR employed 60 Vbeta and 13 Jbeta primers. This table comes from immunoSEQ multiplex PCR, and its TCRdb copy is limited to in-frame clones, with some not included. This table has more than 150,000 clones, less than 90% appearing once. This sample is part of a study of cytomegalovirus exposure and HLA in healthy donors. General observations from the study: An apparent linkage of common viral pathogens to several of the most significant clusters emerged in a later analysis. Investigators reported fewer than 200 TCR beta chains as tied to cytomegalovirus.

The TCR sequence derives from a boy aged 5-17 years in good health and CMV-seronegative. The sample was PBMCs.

CDR3 bases: TGCGCCAGCATGCTTTGGCCCGCAGATACGCAGTATTTT. This gives the protein CASMLWPADTQYF. The chain uses TRBV5-1 and TRBJ2-3; D gene uncertain. Per the germline V gene, CDR1 is SGHRS and CDR2 is YFSETQ. This CDR3 is built from 13 residues. Deletions cut 6 bases from V and 4 bases from J, with 12 bases between.